Listed below are T cell receptor beta chains from one sample, sequenced in a study of blood T cell repertoires in COVID-19. This table comes from immunoSEQ multiplex PCR, and its TCRdb copy is limited to in-frame clones, with some not included. The table lists around 95,000 clones, roughly 80% of them singletons, with around a tenth in the top ten. Sequencing was performed on peripheral blood. Source of these receptors: a woman of 80 years or more with acute or convalescent COVID-19. The CDR3 runs from the conserved cysteine through the conserved F or W. D genes are given only for firm matches. For some rows the clone size is stated as once, few or many, or as a class when expanded; others skip it.

J	D	V	size	CDR3	DNA
TRBJ1-1	NA	TRBV28	NA	CASSPHMNTEAFF	TGTGCCAGCAGCCCCCACATGAACACTGAAGCTTTCTTT
TRBJ2-7	NA	TRBV30	NA	CAWSRGFSYEQYF	TGTGCCTGGAGTAGGGGGTTCTCCTACGAGCAGTACTTC
TRBJ2-2	TRBD2	TRBV19	NA	CASSPGRVRTGELFF	TGTGCCAGTAGTCCAGGGAGGGTGCGTACCGGGGAGCTGTTTTTT
TRBJ1-2	TRBD1	TRBV9	NA	CASSVARQGADGYTF	TGTGCCAGCAGCGTAGCCCGACAGGGGGCGGATGGCTACACCTTC
TRBJ2-7	TRBD1	TRBV4-1	NA	CASSRGQGEPYEQYF	TGCGCCAGCAGCCGGGGACAGGGTGAACCCTACGAGCAGTACTTC
TRBJ2-3	TRBD1	TRBV2	NA	CASSAQGASTDTQYF	TGTGCCAGCAGTGCTCAGGGGGCGAGCACAGATACGCAGTATTTT
TRBJ1-3	NA	TRBV4-1	NA	CASSRRTDNSGNTIYF	TGCGCCAGCAGCCGCCGGACAGACAACTCTGGAAACACCATATATTTT
TRBJ1-4	TRBD1	TRBV19	NA	CASSLTGSATNEKLFF	TGTGCCAGTAGTTTGACAGGGTCCGCAACTAATGAAAAACTGTTTTTT
TRBJ1-2	TRBD1	TRBV7-2	NA	CASSSTTGVYGYTF	TGTGCCAGCAGCTCAACGACAGGGGTCTATGGCTACACCTTC
TRBJ2-1	TRBD2	TRBV11-3	NA	CASGGGSYNEQFF	TGTGCCAGCGGGGGGGGATCCTACAATGAGCAGTTCTTC
TRBJ2-2	TRBD1	TRBV6-2/TRBV6-3	NA	CASSFTRTGGPGELFF	TGTGCCAGCAGTTTCACCCGGACAGGGGGCCCCGGGGAGCTGTTTTTT
TRBJ2-2	TRBD2	TRBV4-3	few	CASSHVSGGWTGELFF	TGCGCCAGCAGCCACGTATCGGGGGGTTGGACCGGGGAGCTGTTTTTT
TRBJ1-1	NA	TRBV6-5	NA	CASSYKSQMNTEAFF	TGTGCCAGCAGTTACAAGTCGCAGATGAACACTGAAGCTTTCTTT
TRBJ1-5	NA	TRBV28	NA	CASSLIVNQPQHF	TGTGCCAGCAGTTTGATAGTCAATCAGCCCCAGCATTTT
TRBJ2-2	NA	TRBV11-3	NA	CASSFRVGELFF	TGTGCCAGCAGCTTCCGGGTCGGGGAGCTGTTTTTT
TRBJ2-7	NA	TRBV4-3	NA	CASSQVPGASYEQYF	TGCGCCAGCAGCCAAGTGCCAGGGGCATCCTACGAGCAGTACTTC
TRBJ2-1	NA	TRBV28	NA	CASSGQYNEQFF	TGTGCCAGCAGCGGACAGTACAATGAGCAGTTCTTC
TRBJ1-1	TRBD1	TRBV5-1	NA	CASSQGGTGGAGNTEAFF	TGCGCCAGCAGCCAGGGAGGGACAGGGGGCGCGGGGAACACTGAAGCTTTCTTT
TRBJ1-2	NA	TRBV2	NA	CASRGGANYGYTF	TGTGCCAGCAGGGGGGGGGCCAACTATGGCTACACCTTC
TRBJ1-1	NA	TRBV6-5	few	CASNGGTEAFF	TGTGCCAGCAACGGGGGCACTGAAGCTTTCTTT
TRBJ2-5	NA	TRBV19	NA	CASSIGGGLEAQYF	TGTGCCAGTAGTATAGGTGGCGGCCTCGAGGCCCAGTACTTC
TRBJ1-1	TRBD1	TRBV2	NA	CASIPEGTANTEAFF	TGTGCCAGCATCCCCGAGGGGACAGCGAACACTGAAGCTTTCTTT
TRBJ1-2	TRBD1	TRBV5-8	NA	CASSFIDRDYGYTF	TGTGCCAGCAGCTTTATCGACAGGGATTATGGCTACACCTTC
TRBJ1-2	TRBD1	TRBV4-3	NA	CASSQDLRDRKNPNYGYTF	TGCGCCAGCAGTCAAGATCTGCGGGACAGGAAAAACCCTAACTATGGCTACACCTTC
TRBJ2-5	NA	TRBV19	NA	CASEIPGLAIQETQYF	TGTGCCAGTGAAATTCCGGGACTGGCCATTCAAGAGACCCAGTACTTC
TRBJ1-5	NA	TRBV5-1	NA	CASSTEGGNQPQHF	TGCGCCAGCAGCACCGAGGGGGGGAACCAGCCCCAGCATTTT
TRBJ2-5	NA	TRBV28	NA	CASSRTEKTQYF	TGTGCCAGCAGCCGGACAGAGAAGACCCAGTACTTC
TRBJ2-1	TRBD1	TRBV6-4	NA	CASSEGDSSYNEQFF	TGTGCCAGCAGTGAAGGGGACAGCTCCTACAATGAGCAGTTCTTC
TRBJ1-3	NA	TRBV9	NA	CASSGDRPSGNTIYF	TGTGCCAGCAGCGGAGACAGACCCTCTGGAAACACCATATATTTT
TRBJ2-5	NA	TRBV7-8	NA	CASSSQGAAGVTQYF	TGTGCCAGCAGCTCCCAGGGGGCCGCGGGGGTAACCCAGTACTTC
TRBJ1-1	TRBD1	TRBV7-9	few	CASSLGRGSEAFF	TGTGCCAGCAGCTTGGGCAGGGGGTCTGAAGCTTTCTTT
TRBJ1-5	TRBD1	TRBV5-8	few	CASSFPNRGGKPQHF	TGTGCCAGCAGCTTCCCAAACAGGGGGGGAAAGCCCCAGCATTTT
TRBJ2-7	TRBD1	TRBV7-6	NA	CASSSGPQGEQYF	TGTGCCAGCAGCTCCGGGCCACAGGGGGAGCAGTACTTC
TRBJ1-1	TRBD1	TRBV24-1	NA	CATSSRTGVTEAFF	TGTGCCACCAGTTCCAGGACAGGGGTAACTGAAGCTTTCTTT
TRBJ1-1	NA	TRBV18	NA	CASSPRGEEAFF	TGTGCCAGCTCACCCAGGGGCGAGGAAGCTTTCTTT
TRBJ2-5	TRBD2	TRBV7-6	once	CASSLEGGGRETQYF	TGTGCCAGCAGCTTAGAGGGCGGGGGTCGGGAGACCCAGTACTTC
TRBJ2-1	NA	TRBV5-1	once	CASSISRSSYNEQFF	TGCGCCAGCAGTATTTCTCGGAGCTCCTACAATGAGCAGTTCTTC
TRBJ2-1	NA	TRBV28	NA	CASLQTRPNEQFF	TGTGCCAGCCTCCAGACTAGACCCAATGAGCAGTTCTTC